This is a list of T cell receptor beta chains from one sample in a study of T cell changes during pregnancy in multiple sclerosis. Sequenced by immunoSEQ multiplex PCR; TCRdb stores in-frame clones only, minus some. The data contain about 40,000 clones, 90% to 95% of them singletons. The sample was CD4+ T cells from peripheral blood mononuclear cells, taken in the third trimester of pregnancy. The receptors were sampled from a female donor with multiple sclerosis, enrolled in a pregnancy study. The CDR3 runs from the conserved cysteine through the conserved F or W. The D gene is left open where the match is weak. Where a row states a size, it is once, few, many or the class of an expanded clone; other rows omit it.

TRBV11-3	NA	TRBJ1-1	NA	TGTGCCAGCAGCTTACAGGTGAACACTGAAGCTTTCTTT	CASSLQVNTEAFF
TRBV11-3	NA	TRBJ2-3	NA	TGTGCCAGCAGCTTAGATCAAACAGGGCAGCAGTATTTT	CASSLDQTGQQYF
TRBV6-1	NA	TRBJ1-5	TRBD1	TGTGCCAGCAGTGAAGCTTCACAGGGGGCGAAAAGTAAGCCCCAGCATTTT	CASSEASQGAKSKPQHF
TRBV4-1	NA	TRBJ2-2	TRBD1	TGCGCCAGCAGCCAAGATAACGACCAGGGGGCGATCCGGGTTTACACCGGGGAGCTGTTTTTT	CASSQDNDQGAIRVYTGELFF
TRBV6-1	once	TRBJ2-2	TRBD1	TGTGCCAGCAGTGGCCGGACAGGGATCGGCACCGGGGAGCTGTTTTTT	CASSGRTGIGTGELFF
TRBV5-4	NA	TRBJ2-1	TRBD2	TGTGCCAGCAGCCTAGCGGGGGAAGCGCGGGAGCAGTTCTTC	CASSLAGEAREQFF
TRBV11-2	NA	TRBJ1-3	NA	TGTGCCAGCAGCTTAGGGGCCAACTCTGGAAACACCATATATTTT	CASSLGANSGNTIYF
TRBV20-1	NA	TRBJ1-6	TRBD1	TGCAGTGCCCTGGACAGGGGGACCCTCCACTTT	CSALDRGTLHF
TRBV5-8	NA	TRBJ2-3	TRBD2	TGTGCCAGCAGCTTTCTCCGACTAGCGGGGAGCACAGATACGCAGTATTTT	CASSFLRLAGSTDTQYF
TRBV5-1	NA	TRBJ2-7	NA	TGCGCCAGCAGCTTGGCTTCAGGGGTTGGCGAGCAGTACTTC	CASSLASGVGEQYF
TRBV7-8	NA	TRBJ2-2	NA	TGTGCCAGCAGCTCCACTCGGAACACCGGGGAGCTGTTTTTT	CASSSTRNTGELFF
TRBV18	NA	TRBJ2-7	NA	TGTGCCAGCTCACCCGGGAGACAGAGCTACGAGCAGTACTTC	CASSPGRQSYEQYF
TRBV5-4	NA	TRBJ1-1	NA	TGTGCCAGCAGCTTGAAAGGTCCCGGGGTTCGGGCTTTCTTT	CASSLKGPGVRAFF
TRBV19	NA	TRBJ1-2	TRBD1	TGTGCCAGTAGTGGGGACAGGGGGTACGGCGAGGGCTACACCTTC	CASSGDRGYGEGYTF
TRBV5-1	NA	TRBJ2-1	NA	TGCGCCAGCAGCTGGAGGGGGGGTGGCTCCTACAATGAGCAGTTCTTC	CASSWRGGGSYNEQFF
TRBV5-1	once	TRBJ2-3	TRBD1	TGCGCCAGCAGCCCCGGACAGGGGGCGGATACGCAGTATTTT	CASSPGQGADTQYF
TRBV20-1	few	TRBJ1-1	NA	TGCAGTGCCCTTAAGCACACTGAAGCTTTCTTT	CSALKHTEAFF
TRBV14	NA	TRBJ2-1	TRBD1	TGTGCCAGCAGCCTCCGGGACAGATTGCGGAATGAGCAGTTCTTC	CASSLRDRLRNEQFF
TRBV28	NA	TRBJ1-4	TRBD1	TGTGCCAGCAGTTCCGGGACAGTCGCGGAAAAACTGTTTTTT	CASSSGTVAEKLFF
TRBV9	NA	TRBJ1-4	TRBD1	TGTGCCAGCAGCCCCCGGGACAGAGAGAATGAAAAACTGTTTTTT	CASSPRDRENEKLFF
TRBV6-5	NA	TRBJ1-1	TRBD1	TGTGCCAGCAGTTACTCGACGGGACAGGGGGCAGCTTTCTTT	CASSYSTGQGAAFF
TRBV7-6	NA	TRBJ1-6	NA	TGTGCCAGCAGCTCGGGACACGCGAAAGGAAATTCACCCCTCCACTTT	CASSSGHAKGNSPLHF
TRBV6-6	NA	TRBJ2-1	TRBD2	TGTGCCAGCATTGGCGGGAGGTCCGTTGAGCAGTTCTTC	CASIGGRSVEQFF
TRBV6-6	once	TRBJ2-3	TRBD2	TGTGCCAGCAGCACAGCCCGCGGGAGAAGCACAGATACGCAGTATTTT	CASSTARGRSTDTQYF
TRBV2	NA	TRBJ1-5	TRBD1	TGTGCCAGCAGTGAAATGGGACAGTCCAATCAGCCCCAGCATTTT	CASSEMGQSNQPQHF
TRBV5-1	NA	TRBJ1-1	TRBD1	TGCGCCAGCAGCTTGGGAGAAAACAGGGGAGCTTTCTTT	CASSLGENRGAFF
TRBV30	NA	TRBJ1-5	NA	TGTGCCTGGGGTACAGGGCTCAATCAACCCCAGCATTTT	CAWGTGLNQPQHF
TRBV4-1	NA	TRBJ2-7	TRBD2	TGCGCCAGCAGCCAAGAAAAGCGGGGGGGCAACTACGAGCAGTACTTC	CASSQEKRGGNYEQYF
TRBV10-1	NA	TRBJ2-7	NA	TGCGCCAGCAGTGAGACGACAAGGAAGCAGTACTTC	CASSETTRKQYF
TRBV7-9	NA	TRBJ2-5	NA	TGTGCCAGCAGCCCAGACCGGGGGGAGACCCAGTACTTC	CASSPDRGETQYF
TRBV5-8	NA	TRBJ1-5	TRBD1	TGTGCCAGCAGCTCGGACAGGGGGCTGTATAGCAATCAGCCCCAGCATTTT	CASSSDRGLYSNQPQHF
TRBV6-1	NA	TRBJ2-7	TRBD1	TGTGCCAGCAGAGGGACAGGGGTGGACGAGCAGTACTTC	CASRGTGVDEQYF
TRBV7-9	NA	TRBJ1-2	NA	TGTGCCAGCAGCTTAGTTCCCGGGACTTACCCTAACTATGGCTACACCTTC	CASSLVPGTYPNYGYTF
TRBV11-2	NA	TRBJ2-3	TRBD2	TGTGCCAGCGACCCAGGACTAGCGGGGGCGACAGATACGCAGTATTTT	CASDPGLAGATDTQYF
TRBV7-2	NA	TRBJ2-7	TRBD2	TGTGCCAGCAGCCCCCGGGGGGTCTACTCCTACGAGCAGTACTTC	CASSPRGVYSYEQYF
TRBV15	NA	TRBJ2-4	NA	TGTGCCACCAGTCCAAGAAACGGGATTCAGTACTTC	CATSPRNGIQYF
TRBV7-2	NA	TRBJ2-5	TRBD2	TGTGCCAGCAGCCAAGGGACTAGCGGGGGGTCCCGGACCCAGTACTTC	CASSQGTSGGSRTQYF
TRBV7-2	NA	TRBJ1-6	NA	TGTGCCAGCAGCTTACTCCCCGCAGTCAATAATTCACCCCTCCACTTT	CASSLLPAVNNSPLHF
TRBV7-2	NA	TRBJ2-1	TRBD2	TGTGCCAGCAGCTTAGGGCTAGCGGGAAAGAATGAGCAGTTCTTC	CASSLGLAGKNEQFF
TRBV5-5	NA	TRBJ2-7	NA	TGTGCCAGCAGCTCCGGTTTGTTTTCATACGAGCAGTACTTC	CASSSGLFSYEQYF
TRBV19	NA	TRBJ2-1	TRBD1	TGTGCCAGTAGTGTAGAACTAGGGACAGGTGAGCAGTTCTTC	CASSVELGTGEQFF
TRBV11-1	once	TRBJ1-1	NA	TGTGCCAGCAGCTATACATCCCTGAACACTGAAGCTTTCTTT	CASSYTSLNTEAFF
TRBV7-9	NA	TRBJ2-3	TRBD2	TGTGCCGGGGGAGGGGCAGATACGCAGTATTTT	CAGGGADTQYF
TRBV25-1	NA	TRBJ2-1	TRBD2	TGTGCCAGCAGTGATGGGGGACTAGCGGGCAATGAGCAGTTCTTC	CASSDGGLAGNEQFF
TRBV5-1	once	TRBJ2-1	NA	TGCGCCAGCAGCTTGATTGAGGACAATGAGCAGTTCTTC	CASSLIEDNEQFF
TRBV19	NA	TRBJ2-7	TRBD1	TGTGCCAGTAAGGGGGCTCCGCCCCCCTACGAGCAGTACTTC	CASKGAPPPYEQYF
TRBV14	NA	TRBJ2-7	NA	TGTGCCAGCAGCCAAGTATACGAGCAGTACTTC	CASSQVYEQYF
TRBV7-2	NA	TRBJ1-3	TRBD1	TGTGCCTCAGGGGGACGGAACTCTGGAAACACCATATATTTT	CASGGRNSGNTIYF
TRBV7-8	NA	TRBJ2-7	NA	TGTGCCAGCAGCTTAGAGCCGGTGTACTCCTACGAGCAGTACTTC	CASSLEPVYSYEQYF
TRBV11-2	NA	TRBJ2-3	TRBD2	TGTGCCAGCCGCCTAGCGGGAGTCGGAAACACAGATACGCAGTATTTT	CASRLAGVGNTDTQYF
TRBV9	NA	TRBJ2-7	TRBD1	TGTGCCAGCAGCAGGTCGACAGGGGTCTACGAGCAGTACTTC	CASSRSTGVYEQYF
TRBV2	NA	TRBJ1-5	NA	TGTGCCAGCAGTGAAGCGGGGGGGCAAAGCAATCAGCCCCAGCATTTT	CASSEAGGQSNQPQHF
TRBV19	NA	TRBJ2-3	NA	TGTGCCAGTAGTATAGATCCCCCGAGTCCACCTAGCACAGATACGCAGTATTTT	CASSIDPPSPPSTDTQYF
TRBV6-1	NA	TRBJ1-3	NA	TGTGCCAGCACGGGGGAGGTTTCCATATATTTT	CASTGEVSIYF
TRBV5-1	NA	TRBJ2-5	NA	TGCGCCAGCACCCTTGAGGGATTGCAAGAGACCCAGTACTTC	CASTLEGLQETQYF
TRBV5-1	NA	TRBJ2-3	TRBD2	TGCGCCAGCAGCCCGGATCTCCGACTAGCGGGGGCCACAGATACGCAGTATTTT	CASSPDLRLAGATDTQYF
TRBV13	once	TRBJ1-4	TRBD1	TGTGCCAGCAGCCTTGGTCCGGGACAGGGGTTTTCAACTAATGAAAAACTGTTTTTT	CASSLGPGQGFSTNEKLFF
TRBV5-1	NA	TRBJ2-2	TRBD2	TGCGCCAGCAACTCGTTTTTACCCGACGGGCGGGGGGGCCATAGAACCGGGGAGCTGTTTTTT	CASNSFLPDGRGGHRTGELFF
TRBV6-1	NA	TRBJ1-6	NA	TGTGCCACCTGTAAGGGGGAACTATCACCCCTCCACTTT	CATCKGELSPLHF